This passage covers 9 T cell receptor beta chains from one sample sequenced in a study of blood T cells in healthy people across ages. The second PCR ran 7 to 11 cycles with a sample-barcoded 5' primer and J-beta primers. One entry per CDR3 protein results from TCRdb running MiXCR on the 5' RACE reads. The repertoire consists of about 900,000 distinct CDR3 sequences, with 60% to 80% occurring once and the leading ten covering 25% to 30%. Sequencing used blood. Receptor source: a man in his thirties or forties in good health.

The chain uses TRBV4-3 and TRBJ2-4, with 7 nucleotides matching TRBD2. The DNA matches TRBJ2-5 better at its end, which makes the J call doubtful. This CDR3 has 15 residues. Germline V lookup: CDR1 LGHNA, CDR2 YSLEER. CDR3 DNA sequence: TGCGCCAGCAGCCAGATGGGGACTAATCAAGAGACCCAGTACTTC. Amino acids: CASSQMGTNQETQYF.

The V call is TRBV20-1, the J call TRBJ2-5; 10 bases match TRBD2. The CDR3 extends over 16 amino acids. From germline, CDR1 is DFQATT and CDR2 SNEGSKA (reference sequence). Trimming took 0 bases from V and 4 from J; bases not matched to a gene: 8. This chain's CDR3 is CSARDWPSGGGETQYF. For the CDR3, the DNA is TGCAGTGCTAGAGATTGGCCTAGCGGGGGCGGAGAGACCCAGTACTTC.

This clonotype occurred once. The chain carries TRBV9 and TRBJ1-2; a possible D gene is TRBD1 (5 bases). Per germline, CDR1 SGDLS and CDR2 YYNGEE. This CDR3 spans 14 amino acids. The germline V and J ends were trimmed by 0 bases and 4 bases, with 10 bases remaining between them. CDR3 nucleotide sequence: TGTGCCAGCAGCGTAGGGGACCGGAGCTATGGCTACACCTTC. Translating gives CASSVGDRSYGYTF.

The chain has TRBV30 and TRBJ2-1; D call uncertain. V gave up 5 bases and J gave up 5 bases, with 10 bases separating them. Germline CDR1 and CDR2: GTSNPN and SVGIG (reference sequence). This CDR3 region has 12 residues. The CDR3 sequence is CAWEGRNNEQFF. The CDR3 DNA follows: TGTGCCTGGGAAGGACGGAACAATGAGCAGTTCTTC. The variable domain in full, completed from reference TRBV30 and TRBJ2-1, reads SQTIHQWPATLVQPVGSPLSLECTVEGTSNPNLYWYRQAAGRGLQLLFYSVGIGQISSEVPQNLSASRPQDRQFILSSKKLLLSDSGFYLCAWEGRNNEQFFGPGTRLTVL.

There are a few counts of this clonotype. The chain is built from TRBV9 and TRBJ1-2; no clear D gene. Germline values: CDR1 SGDLS, CDR2 YYNGEE. This CDR3 comprises 12 residues. V was shortened by 2 bases and J by 8 bases, with 10 bases between the two germline ends. CDR3 region: CASSVQGIGYTF. Here the CDR3 DNA reads TGTGCCAGCAGCGTGCAAGGGATCGGCTACACCTTC.

V gene TRBV29-1 combines with J gene TRBJ2-4, with 8 bases matching TRBD1. Germline values: CDR1 SQVTM, CDR2 ANQGSEA. V gave up 4 bases and J gave up 13 bases; unmatched junction bases: 12. This CDR3 spans 13 amino acids. This chain's CDR3 is CSVASGQGAKQYF. CDR3 coding DNA: TGCAGCGTTGCCTCCGGACAGGGCGCAAAGCAGTACTTC.

As concerns this clonotype: One end of the junction does not line up with germline, which may come from a read error. The chain employs TRBV12-3 or TRBV12-4 and TRBJ2-7, with D perhaps matching TRBD1 (5 bases). The J call may be in error: the DNA end matches TRBJ2-5 better. The CDR3 totals 13 residues. CDR3 region: CTSSADRQETQYF. DNA of the CDR3: TGTACCAGCAGTGCTGACAGACAAGAGACCCAGTACTTC.

This clonotype was counted a single time. The J gene is TRBJ2-5, the V gene TRBV28, with D hard to call. From germline, CDR1 is MDHEN and CDR2 SYDVKM. This CDR3 contains 14 residues. Trimming stripped 7 bases from V and 1 base from J, with 13 bases between. The DNA of the CDR3 is TGTGCCAGCAAGTGGTCTAGAGTCCAAGAGACCCAGTACTTC. This codes for CASKWSRVQETQYF.

This clonotype was recorded only once. The chain couples TRBV7-2 to TRBJ2-7; 11 positions agree with TRBD2. This CDR3 contains 16 residues. The V segment lost 4 bases and the J segment 2 bases; nucleotides outside the gene matches: 7. Germline V lookup: CDR1 SGHTA, CDR2 FQGNSA. CDR3 region: CASSSTSGGPPYEQYF. The CDR3 bases are TGTGCCAGCAGCTCCACTAGCGGGGGACCGCCCTACGAGCAGTACTTC.